Below, 8 T cell receptor beta chains from the same sample are listed, as sequenced in a study of tumor-infiltrating lymphocytes in primary liver carcinoma. Starting material of 400 to 600 ng total RNA yielded TCR beta cDNA via a constant-region primer. Three rounds of nested multiplex PCR with slightly modified ARM-PCR produced TCR beta libraries. It was with TRBV1-TRBV30 forward primers and a C-beta reverse primer that the first two PCR rounds were run, at approximately 10 cycles each. MiXCR, applied by TCRdb to the multiplex PCR reads, yields one record per CDR3 protein. This table has about 190,000 distinct CDR3 sequences, approximately 86% appearing once. Total RNA and DNA came together from about 19-30 mg of bulk tissue without cell sorting. The material sequenced was tumor tissue from primary liver carcinoma. The receptor set was obtained from a man aged 35 to 55 with primary liver carcinoma and hepatitis B virus infection.

As for this clonotype: At one of its ends the junction is not consistent with the germline gene, which may arise from a read error. The chain employs TRBV20-1 and TRBJ2-5, with TRBD2 identical over 8 bases. The CDR3 covers 16 residues. The V gene's germline CDR1 is DFQATT and CDR2 SNEGSKA (reference sequence). The DNA of the CDR3 is TGCAGTGCCTTAAGTGTCAGCGGGAGAGTAGGGGAGATCCAGTACTTC. Amino acid sequence: CSALSVSGRVGEIQYF.

Remarks on this clonotype: Mismatch with germline at one junction end may stem from a read error. The chain is built from TRBV11-2 and TRBJ2-5; unclear D gene. Germline CDR1 and CDR2: SGHAT and FQNNGV. This CDR3 comprises 15 residues. The CDR3 DNA reads as TGTGCCAGCAGCCCCGTCGGGCTAGTCTCAGAGACCCGGTATTTC. Translated: CASSPVGLVSETRYF.

This sequence joins TRBV6-6 and TRBJ2-2; weak D call: TRBD2 (5 bases). The length of the CDR3 is 15 residues. CDR1 is MNHNY and CDR2 is SVGAGI in the germline V gene (reference sequence). V was clipped by 7 bases and J by 0 bases, with 12 bases between them. CDR3 sequence reads: CASTTRRANTGELFF. The CDR3 coding sequence is TGTGCCAGCACAACAAGGCGGGCGAACACCGGGGAGCTGTTTTTT.

The chain links TRBV29-1 to TRBJ2-3, with 10 bases that match TRBD1. Trimming removed 5 bases from V and 15 bases from J; junction bases left unmatched: 17. The germline CDR1 and CDR2 sequences are SQVTM and ANQGSEA. The CDR3 sequence is 14 residues long. CDR3 in DNA: TGCAGCGTTTCCGGGACAGGGGCGTCAGTTATGCATTATTTT. It is translated as CSVSGTGASVMHYF.

With regard to this clonotype: Compared with germline, one end of the junction differs, possibly owing to a read error. The V call is TRBV29-1, the J call TRBJ2-3; D is undetermined. CDR1 is SQVTM and CDR2 is ANQGSEA in the germline V gene. The CDR3 loop spans 11 amino acids. CDR3 in amino acids: CSVELTDSQYF. CDR3 sequence (DNA): TGCAGCGTTGAGCTCACAGATTCGCAGTATTTT.

The CDR3 DNA reads as TGTGCCAGCAGCCCACGATCACTAACGGGAGATAGTGATGGGCAGTTCTTC. Residues: CASSPRSLTGDSDGQFF. The chain links TRBV11-2 to TRBJ2-1; D might be TRBD2 (6 bases). Germline CDR1 reads SGHAT; CDR2 reads FQNNGV. This CDR3 spans 17 amino acids. With 5 bases removed from V and 12 bases from J, the gap between germline ends came to 29 bases.

This rearrangement joins TRBV20-1 to TRBJ1-2; perhaps TRBD1 as D (5 bases). Germline V gives CDR1 DFQATT, CDR2 SNEGSKA (reference sequence). CDR3 length equals 16 residues. V lost 7 bases, J lost 8 bases, and 29 bases lay in between. DNA for the CDR3: TGCAGTGTCCATAGAACAGGCCCGGGGACGTCCGTCGGCTACACCTTC. Amino acid sequence: CSVHRTGPGTSVGYTF.

A remark on this clonotype: This is likely a read error, given that the CDR3 carries no conserved phenylalanine or tryptophan at its end. This chain joins TRBV6-5 and TRBJ2-5; 7 bases are a match to TRBD1. This CDR3 region has 12 residues. Germline CDR1 is MNHEY and CDR2 is SVGAGI. The chain's CDR3 is CASSSQGETQYV. DNA for the CDR3: TGTGCCAGCAGCTCCCAGGGGGAGACTCAGTACGTC.